This TCR beta chain emerged from a study of T cells in localized non-small cell lung cancer. The study, taken as a whole, reports: Uninvolved adjacent lung had the highest recorded T cell clonality, with tumor below it.

Per the germline V gene, CDR1 is SGHNT and CDR2 is YYREEE (reference sequence). The CDR3 extends over 14 amino acids. With 0 bases removed from V and 0 bases from J, the gap between germline ends came to 5 bases. Data came from immunoSEQ multiplex PCR; TCRdb stores just in-frame clones and leaves some out. Of fewer than 100,000 clones in the sample, approximately 80% are singletons; the top ten hold 7.5% to 10%. Turning to this clone: Its antigen is as yet unknown.

The source material was peripheral blood, sampled before any cancer treatment. This TCR was recovered from a female donor of 60 years or more with stage I lung adenocarcinoma. The V and J genes are TRBV5-4 and TRBJ2-3, with D hard to call. For the CDR3, the DNA is TGTGCCAGCAGCTTGGTGGACAGCACAGATACGCAGTATTTT. This translates into CASSLVDSTDTQYF.